These 6 T cell receptor beta chains were all obtained from the same sample, sequenced in a study of low-dose radiotherapy and immunotherapy resistance in tumors. Gene-specific TRAV and TRBV primers were used for first-strand cDNA, covering alpha and beta chains. PCR amplification of the TCRs was performed with Phusion for 20 to 25 PCR cycles, and it relied on a constant-region primer together with a V-primer adapter. MiXCR, applied by TCRdb to the reads, yields one record per CDR3 protein. The sample yields around 17,000 distinct CDR3 sequences, approximately 63% seen once. Receptors originate from a human donor with advanced metastatic prostate, ovarian, gallbladder or colorectal cancer (not recorded which). This table probably holds off-target reads from a library built for another chain.

The V gene is TRBV12-3 or TRBV12-4, the J gene TRBJ1-1; D gene unclear. The ends were cut back, 6 bases at V and 2 bases at J, with 13 bases in the middle. The CDR3 length is 14 residues. In DNA form, the CDR3 reads TGTGCCAGCAGCAAGGCTGGACGAAACACTGAAGCTTTCTTT. Translated, it gives CASSKAGRNTEAFF.

This chain connects TRBV6-6 to TRBJ2-7, with a possible D match to TRBD2 (6 bases). V was clipped by 6 bases and J by 3 bases, with 15 bases between them. Germline V lookup: CDR1 MNHNY, CDR2 SVGAGI (reference sequence). The CDR3 loop spans 14 amino acids. The CDR3: CASRAPGLLYEQYF. The DNA of the CDR3 is TGTGCCAGCAGAGCACCGGGACTGCTCTACGAGCAGTACTTC.

This chain uses TRBV4-1 with TRBJ1-5; D unclear. Germline CDR1 MGHRA, CDR2 YSYEKL. The V gene lost 0 bases and the J gene lost 1 base, with 7 bases spanning the gap. The CDR3 consists of 15 residues. CDR3 sequence: CASSQELQSNQPQHF. The CDR3 DNA sequence: TGCGCCAGCAGCCAAGAGCTCCAAAGCAATCAGCCCCAGCATTTT.

The chain combines TRBV5-1 with TRBJ2-7; D perhaps matches TRBD2 (6 bases). V lost 0 bases, J lost 3 bases, and 13 bases lay in between. Germline V CDR1 and CDR2: SGHRS, YFSETQ. There are 15 residues in the CDR3. CDR3 sequence: CASSLAGTQYYEQYF. DNA of the CDR3: TGCGCCAGCAGCTTGGCCGGGACTCAGTACTACGAGCAGTACTTC.

CDR3 region: CSASWTSGRAGAGELFF. CDR3 nucleotide sequence: TGCAGTGCTAGCTGGACTAGCGGGAGGGCCGGGGCCGGGGAGCTGTTTTTT. The chain joins TRBV20-1 to TRBJ2-2, with TRBD2 matching over 15 bases. Germline V lookup: CDR1 DFQATT, CDR2 SNEGSKA (reference sequence). The CDR3 totals 17 residues. V shed 3 bases, J shed 6 bases, and the junction held 8 bases outside the gene matches.

In this sample, this clonotype turned up once. This chain links TRBV19 with TRBJ2-2; 11 bases align to TRBD1. The germline gives CDR1 LNHDA, CDR2 SQIVND (reference sequence). The length of the CDR3 is 14 residues. V dropped 6 bases and J dropped 6; count of bases not matched to a gene: 3. CDR3 residues: CASSGQGAAGELFF. The CDR3 DNA follows: TGTGCCAGTAGCGGACAGGGGGCTGCCGGGGAGCTGTTTTTT.